This T cell receptor beta chain came from a study of shared clonotypes between healthy human individuals. For the study at large: For every donor, three CD4 naive, three CD4 memory, two CD8 naive and one CD8 memory plates were used.

Notes on this clone: Its target is not known.

CDR1 and CDR2 from the germline V gene are ENHRY and SYGVKD. This CDR3 comprises 18 residues. The J segment lost 3 bases and the V segment lost 4 bases, leaving 11 bases of the junction unmatched. Study-wide findings and caveats: Naive subsets generally exceeded memory subsets in estimated richness.

Both subsets, CD45RA+ naive and CD45RA-negative memory, were split from the CD4+ cells. Using immunoSEQ multiplex PCR, the repertoire was profiled, and TCRdb retains in-frame clones only, with some absent. The sample yields 1 million to 1.3 million clones, 70% to 80% seen once. Sequencing input: memory CD4+ T cells from PBMCs. Subset specified: CD45RA-negative fraction. The TCR comes from a man younger than 35 in good health. Some clones in this sample may be carry-over from other donors' samples. The V gene is TRBV10-3, the J gene TRBJ2-3; 12 nucleotides match TRBD2. CDR3: CAISASGTSGLGTDTQYF. The CDR3 region has the DNA TGTGCCATCAGTGCTTCCGGGACTAGCGGGTTAGGAACAGATACGCAGTATTTT.